The 6 T cell receptor beta chains listed next were all sequenced from one sample in a study of T-cell memory formation after mild COVID-19 listed by TCRdb under 2021. Library preparation used 5' RACE. TCRdb lists the instrument as Illumina NovaSeq 6000. In TCRdb, the public reads were trimmed at Q25 with fastp and aligned with MiXCR, with productive beta chains retained. Identical CDR3 proteins give one entry, which carries the most common genes and DNA. The sample table records about 470,000 distinct CDR3 sequences; around a quarter of these occur just once. The top ten hold around 13% of the sample. The specimen sequenced was PBMCs or a T cell subset sorted from them (not recorded which). The receptors shown here come from an adult woman who had mild COVID-19 (a few samples of this study predate the infection). The sample titles of this study are shuffled in the database, so cell type and time point are left out; the donor was told from shared clones.

This clonotype was seen more than once but under ten times. The chain uses TRBV6-1 and TRBJ1-6; D ambiguous. This CDR3 is built from 13 residues. In germline, CDR1 is MNHNS, CDR2 SASEGT. Trimming pared 8 bases from V and 7 bases from J, leaving 12 bases between. The CDR3 region is CASGPTANSPLHF. The CDR3 DNA follows: TGTGCCAGCGGGCCCACGGCCAATTCACCCCTCCACTTT.

This clonotype was counted only a few times. V and J are TRBV12-3 or TRBV12-4 and TRBJ1-2; 10 bases are a match to TRBD1. The V segment lost 5 bases and the J segment 4 bases; nucleotides outside the gene matches: 1. The CDR3 length is 13 residues. The CDR3, as DNA: TGTGCCAGCAGTGGGACAGGGGCCTATGGCTACACCTTC. Protein sequence: CASSGTGAYGYTF.

This clonotype was seen a few times. The chain combines TRBV10-3 with TRBJ2-7; no firm D call. V dropped 10 bases and J dropped 5 bases, with 12 bases sitting between them. The CDR3 has 11 residues. Germline lookup yields CDR1 ENHRY and CDR2 SYGVKD. The CDR3 coding sequence is TGTGCCACTCGTTGGCGTAACGAGCAGTACTTC. Protein product: CATRWRNEQYF.

The table lists this clonotype with a few counts. The V and J genes are TRBV6-2 or TRBV6-3 and TRBJ2-1; 9 nucleotides match TRBD1. With 6 bases clipped from V and 4 bases from J, the junction kept 7 bases outside the gene matches. Germline V gene data show CDR1 as MNHEY and CDR2 as SVGEGT. The CDR3 loop spans 15 amino acids. The CDR3 here is CASSANRGRYNEQFF. The CDR3, as DNA: TGTGCCAGCAGCGCTAACAGGGGGCGATACAATGAGCAGTTCTTC.

This clonotype has a handful of counts. The chain is built from TRBV6-5 and TRBJ2-1; 9 nucleotides match TRBD1. Germline CDR1 reads MNHEY; CDR2 reads SVGAGI. The CDR3 is 15 amino acids. Trimming at V came to 5 bases and at J to 5 bases, leaving 7 bases not matched to a gene. CDR3 sequence reads: CASSPDRGSHNEQFF. Here the CDR3 DNA reads TGTGCCAGCAGTCCCGACAGGGGGTCCCACAATGAGCAGTTCTTC.

Only a few counts were recorded for this clonotype. The chain carries TRBV28 and TRBJ2-7; a weak D match, TRBD2 (5 bases). The CDR3 has 16 amino acids. Trimming removed 8 bases at V and 1 base at J, with 21 bases between. The germline CDR1 and CDR2 sequences are MDHEN and SYDVKM. Here the CDR3 reads CASGEGPEGPSYEQYF. The CDR3 region has the DNA TGTGCCAGCGGCGAGGGCCCAGAGGGCCCTTCCTACGAGCAGTACTTC.